This TCR beta chain was captured by sequencing in a study of OX40 agonist ivuxolimab in advanced cancers. Study information: Every 2 weeks, ivuxolimab was infused into the patients intravenously at between 0.01 and 10 mg/kg. Recorded diagnoses for dose-escalation patients were hepatocellular carcinoma, melanoma, renal cell or head and neck cancer. Approximately 41% of patients had received prior checkpoint inhibitor therapy. Whole-study results and caveats: In the expanded peripheral T cells, antigen specificity was never determined.

TCRdb's copy holds only in-frame clones and misses some; the assay was immunoSEQ multiplex PCR. The sample has roughly 70,000 clones; approximately 83% are singletons. On this clone: Its specificity is not known.

Germline V CDR1 and CDR2: SNHLY, FYNNEI. The CDR3 totals 14 residues. Trimming removed 2 bases from V and 2 bases from J, with 10 bases in between. The sequence was obtained from an adult with an advanced solid tumor such as melanoma, head and neck, liver or kidney cancer. The material sequenced was CD4+ or CD8+ T cells sorted from blood, taken in a trial of the OX40 agonist ivuxolimab. The chain couples TRBV2 to TRBJ2-7; D ambiguous. CDR3 region: CASSESRHTYEQYF. The CDR3 DNA is TGTGCCAGCAGTGAATCGCGACATACCTACGAGCAGTACTTC.